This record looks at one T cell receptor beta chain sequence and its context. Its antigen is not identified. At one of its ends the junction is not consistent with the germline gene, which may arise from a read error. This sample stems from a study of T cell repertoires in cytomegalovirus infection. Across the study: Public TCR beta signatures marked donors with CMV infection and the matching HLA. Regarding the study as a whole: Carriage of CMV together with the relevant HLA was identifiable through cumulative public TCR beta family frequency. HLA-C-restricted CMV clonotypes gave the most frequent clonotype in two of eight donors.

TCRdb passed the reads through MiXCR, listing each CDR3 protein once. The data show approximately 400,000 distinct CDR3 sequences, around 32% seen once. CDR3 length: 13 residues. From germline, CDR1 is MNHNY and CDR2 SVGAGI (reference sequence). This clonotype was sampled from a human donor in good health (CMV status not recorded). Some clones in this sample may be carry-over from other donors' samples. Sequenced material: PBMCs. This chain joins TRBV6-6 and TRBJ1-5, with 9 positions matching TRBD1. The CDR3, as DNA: TGTGCCAGAAGTACCTTAAACAGGGGGCCGAAGCCTTTT. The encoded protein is CARSTLNRGPKPF.